Listed below are T cell receptor beta chains from one sample, sequenced in a study of Graves' ophthalmopathy and Graves' hyperthyroidism. MiXCR, applied by TCRdb to the multiplex PCR reads, yields one record per CDR3 protein. The sample contains over a million distinct CDR3 sequences, approximately 35% of which appear only once. Sequences were obtained from peripheral blood or thyroid tissue (not recorded which). The receptor source for this set is an adult man with Graves' hyperthyroidism. CDR3s leave out the opening cysteine and the closing phenylalanine or tryptophan.

cdr3_length j_call v_call cdr3_aa
15 TRBJ1-1 TRBV19 ASSIPDRGLRDTEAF
12 TRBJ1-6 TRBV14 ANSPKLGNSPLH
13 TRBJ2-7 TRBV19 ASSSSLGRNYEQY
7 TRBJ2-5 TRBV29-1 SPGETQY
10 TRBJ1-1 TRBV5-8 ASSPDPGGAF
12 TRBJ2-7 TRBV10-3 ASLRQGDGYEQY
11 TRBJ1-2 TRBV7-8 ASSFSNGYGYT
13 TRBJ2-7 TRBV6-1 ASSEDDRSTREQY
14 TRBJ1-6 TRBV7-2 ASSRRQSSYNSPLH
12 TRBJ1-1 TRBV7-9 ASRKTRGDTEAF